These 3 T cell receptor beta chains share one sample of origin, sequenced in a study of radiotherapy plus CTLA-4 blockade in lung cancer. Sequenced by immunoSEQ multiplex PCR; TCRdb stores in-frame clones only, minus some. The sample yields about 85,000 clones, about 86% seen once. This specimen was peripheral blood, taken from a patient treated with radiotherapy plus ipilimumab. Receptor source: a human donor with non-small cell lung cancer who had a partial response to radiotherapy plus ipilimumab.

This rearrangement joins TRBV15 to TRBJ1-5; TRBD1 might be the D (6 bases). V lost 7 bases, J lost 1 base, and 17 bases lay in between. The CDR3 contains 16 residues. Germline V gene sequence: CDR1 LNHNV, CDR2 YYDKDF (reference sequence). The CDR3 bases are TGTGCCACCAACAGGGACCGAGGGGGAAGCAATCAGCCCCAGCATTTT. This encodes CATNRDRGGSNQPQHF.

This clone was seen just once. V is TRBV28 and J is TRBJ1-2; no reliable D call. The CDR3 runs 15 residues. The germline V gene has CDR1 MDHEN and CDR2 SYDVKM. V lost 4 bases, J lost 4 bases, and 16 bases lay in between. The DNA for the CDR3 is TGTGCCAGCAGTTCTTACGACCCTGCGGGCTATGGCTACACCTTC. Translating it yields CASSSYDPAGYGYTF.

The V gene is TRBV27, the J gene TRBJ2-2; D ambiguous. V gave up 5 bases and J gave up 6 bases, with 22 bases separating them. CDR1 MNHEY and CDR2 SMNVEV come from the germline V gene (reference sequence). CDR3 length: 17 residues. The DNA for the CDR3 is TGTGCCAGCAGTCCTCGGGTCCTGCGGCGTCCAGCCGGGGAGCTGTTTTTT. Translated: CASSPRVLRRPAGELFF.